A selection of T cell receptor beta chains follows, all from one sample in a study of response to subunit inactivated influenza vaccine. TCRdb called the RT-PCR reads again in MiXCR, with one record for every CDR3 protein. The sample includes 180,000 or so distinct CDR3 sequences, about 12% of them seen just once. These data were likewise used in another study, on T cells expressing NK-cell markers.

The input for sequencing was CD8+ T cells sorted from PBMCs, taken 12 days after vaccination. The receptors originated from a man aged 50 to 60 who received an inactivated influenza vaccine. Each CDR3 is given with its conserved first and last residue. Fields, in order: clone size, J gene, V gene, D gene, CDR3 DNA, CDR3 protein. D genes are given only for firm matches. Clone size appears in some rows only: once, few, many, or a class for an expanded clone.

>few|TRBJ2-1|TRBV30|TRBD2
TGTGCCTGGACCTTTCGGAGCGGGAGTGCCCATGAGCAGTTCTTC
CAWTFRSGSAHEQFF
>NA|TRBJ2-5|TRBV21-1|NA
TGTGCCAGCAGCAAGAGGCCCTTCCCCTACGCGTACCAAGAGACCCAGTACTTC
CASSKRPFPYAYQETQYF
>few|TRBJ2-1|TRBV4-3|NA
TGCGCCAGCAGCCAAGAGGAACAGGCCTACAATGAGCAGTTCTTC
CASSQEEQAYNEQFF
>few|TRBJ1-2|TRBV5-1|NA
TGCGCCAGCAGCCCTCCAACCGGGACGAGTTATGGCTACACCTTC
CASSPPTGTSYGYTF
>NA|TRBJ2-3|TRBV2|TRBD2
TGTGCCAGCAGTGAAGCACTAACCGTCTTAGCGGGGGGTGCAGATACGCAGTATTTT
CASSEALTVLAGGADTQYF
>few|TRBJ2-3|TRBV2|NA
TGTGCCAGCAGTGAGTGGCTAGCCGGGGGCACAGATACGCAGTATTTT
CASSEWLAGGTDTQYF
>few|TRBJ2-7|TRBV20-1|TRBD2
TGCAGTGCTAGGCAGTCTAGCGGGGGATCCTACGAGCAGTACTTC
CSARQSSGGSYEQYF
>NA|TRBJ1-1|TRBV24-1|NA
TGTGCCACCAGTGCCTCGCGGGGGAACACTGAAGCTTTCTTT
CATSASRGNTEAFF
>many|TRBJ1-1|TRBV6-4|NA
TGTGCCAGCAGTGAAGAAGAGGGTATGAACACTGAAGCTTTCTTT
CASSEEEGMNTEAFF
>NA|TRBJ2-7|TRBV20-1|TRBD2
TGCAGTGCTCCCGCCCTGGGACTAGGCTACGAGCAGTACTTC
CSAPALGLGYEQYF
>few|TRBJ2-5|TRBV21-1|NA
TGTGCCAGCAGCAAGAGGGGAATTGAGACCCAGTACTTC
CASSKRGIETQYF
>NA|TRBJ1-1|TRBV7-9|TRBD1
TGTGCCAGCAGGAGACAGGGAAGCACTGAAGCTTTCTTT
CASRRQGSTEAFF
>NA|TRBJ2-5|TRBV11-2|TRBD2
TGTGCCAGCAGCTTATTCGGGGGGGCAGGAGAGACCCAGTACTTC
CASSLFGGAGETQYF
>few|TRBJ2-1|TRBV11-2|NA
TGTGCCAGCAGCTTAGGAATGGCCAATGAGCAGTTCTTC
CASSLGMANEQFF
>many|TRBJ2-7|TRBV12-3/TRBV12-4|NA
TGTGCCAGCAGTGACAGCTCCTACGAGCAGTACTTC
CASSDSSYEQYF
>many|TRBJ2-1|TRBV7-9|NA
TGTGCCAGCAGCTTTATCGAGGAGCAGTTCTTC
CASSFIEEQFF
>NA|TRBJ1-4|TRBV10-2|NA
TGCGCCAGCACCTCACGGGGAGGTCTTACTAATGAAAAACTGTTTTTT
CASTSRGGLTNEKLFF
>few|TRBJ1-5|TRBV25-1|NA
TGTGCCAGCAGCCCCAGCAGCGGCCTGAATCAGCCCCAGCATTTT
CASSPSSGLNQPQHF
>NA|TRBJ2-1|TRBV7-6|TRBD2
TGTGCCAGCAGCTACGGGACTAGCGGGAGTCCGAATGAGCAGTTCTTC
CASSYGTSGSPNEQFF
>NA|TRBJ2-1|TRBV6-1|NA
TGTGCCAGCAGTGAAGACAATGAGCAGTTCTTC
CASSEDNEQFF
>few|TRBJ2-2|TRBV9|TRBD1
TGTGCCAGCAGCCCAAGGACAGGGCACACCGGGGAGCTGTTTTTT
CASSPRTGHTGELFF
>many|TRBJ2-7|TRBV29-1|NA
TGCAGCGTTGAAGAGGCGGGAAAGTCCTACGAGCAGTACTTC
CSVEEAGKSYEQYF
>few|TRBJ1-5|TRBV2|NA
TGTGCCAGCAGTGATATTGGTCCAGGACAAGGGCACCAGCCCCAGCATTTT
CASSDIGPGQGHQPQHF
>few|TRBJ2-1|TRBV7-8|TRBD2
TGTGCCAGCAGCGCCGGGACTAGCGTCGCCAATGAGCAGTTCTTC
CASSAGTSVANEQFF
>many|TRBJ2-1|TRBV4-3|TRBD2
TGCGCCAGCAGCCAAGGCCTAGCGGGGGAACTCTCCTACAATGAGCAGTTCTTC
CASSQGLAGELSYNEQFF